This T cell receptor (beta chain) was identified in a study of control samples from healthy donors and cancer patients. The repertoire was sequenced with immunoSEQ multiplex PCR; TCRdb's copy has only in-frame clones and lacks some. Among about 120,000 clones listed, approximately 84% were seen once. This CDR3 spans 14 amino acids. Germline assignment: CDR1 SQVTM and CDR2 ANQGSEA. Germline trimming cut 6 bases from V and 4 bases from J; bases unmatched to any gene: 9. What was sequenced was blood. This TCR derives from a man aged 18 to 35 in good health. The chain has TRBV29-1 and TRBJ2-3; 8 nucleotides match TRBD2. CDR3: CSVAGLVTADTQYF. CDR3 coding DNA: TGCAGCGTCGCGGGACTAGTGACGGCAGATACGCAGTATTTT.